This T cell receptor (beta chain) was recorded in a study of blood T cell repertoires in COVID-19. The germline gives CDR1 LNHDA, CDR2 SQIVND (reference sequence). V was pared by 7 bases and J by 1 base, with 7 bases between. The CDR3 contains 13 residues. Assay used: immunoSEQ multiplex PCR; TCRdb lists only in-frame clones, some missing. Here the sample spans roughly 380,000 clones, 87% being singletons. Material: PBMCs or T cells enriched from blood (not recorded which). The chain employs TRBV19 and TRBJ2-2; no clear D. The source is a man aged 25 to 40 who had recovered from COVID-19. CDR3 in amino acids: CASTRLNTGELFF. In DNA, the CDR3 is TGTGCCAGTACTAGGTTGAACACCGGGGAGCTGTTTTTT.